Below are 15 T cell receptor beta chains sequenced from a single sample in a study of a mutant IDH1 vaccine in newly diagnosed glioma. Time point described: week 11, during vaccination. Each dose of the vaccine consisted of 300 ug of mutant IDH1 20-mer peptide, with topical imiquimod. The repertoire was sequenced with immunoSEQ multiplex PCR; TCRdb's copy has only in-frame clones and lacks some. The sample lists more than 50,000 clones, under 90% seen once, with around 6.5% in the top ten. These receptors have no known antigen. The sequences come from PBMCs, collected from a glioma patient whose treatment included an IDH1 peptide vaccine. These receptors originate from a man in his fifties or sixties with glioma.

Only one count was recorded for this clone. CDR3 region: CSVRLAGDSYEQYF. The DNA for the CDR3 is TGCAGCGTGAGACTAGCGGGGGACTCCTACGAGCAGTACTTC. V is TRBV29-1 and J is TRBJ2-7; 12 positions match TRBD2. Losses at the gene ends were 6 bases for V and 0 bases for J; bases not matched to a gene: 3. Germline lookup yields CDR1 SQVTM and CDR2 ANQGSEA. This CDR3 comprises 14 residues.

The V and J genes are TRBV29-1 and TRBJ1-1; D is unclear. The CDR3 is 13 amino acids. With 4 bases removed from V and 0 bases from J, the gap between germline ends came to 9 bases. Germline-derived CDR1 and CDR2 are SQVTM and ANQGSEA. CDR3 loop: CSVAQTVNTEAFF. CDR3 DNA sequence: TGCAGCGTTGCACAGACCGTGAACACTGAAGCTTTCTTT. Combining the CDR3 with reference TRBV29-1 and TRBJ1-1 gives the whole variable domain SAVISQKPSRDICQRGTSLTIQCQVDSQVTMMFWYRQQPGQSLTLIATANQGSEATYESGFVIDKFPISRPNLTFSTLTVSNMSPEDSSIYLCSVAQTVNTEAFFGQGTRLTVV.

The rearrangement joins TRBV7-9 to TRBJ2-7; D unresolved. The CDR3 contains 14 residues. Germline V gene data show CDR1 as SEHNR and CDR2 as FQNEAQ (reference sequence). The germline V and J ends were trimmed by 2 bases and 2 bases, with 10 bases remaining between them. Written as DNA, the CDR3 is TGTGCCAGCAGCTTAATACAGCCCCCCTACGAGCAGTACTTC. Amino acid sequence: CASSLIQPPYEQYF.

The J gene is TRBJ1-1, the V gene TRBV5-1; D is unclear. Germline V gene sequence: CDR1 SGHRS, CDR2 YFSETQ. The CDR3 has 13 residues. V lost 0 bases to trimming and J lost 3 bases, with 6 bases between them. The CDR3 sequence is CASSLGVDTEAFF. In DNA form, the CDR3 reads TGCGCCAGCAGCTTGGGTGTGGACACTGAAGCTTTCTTT.

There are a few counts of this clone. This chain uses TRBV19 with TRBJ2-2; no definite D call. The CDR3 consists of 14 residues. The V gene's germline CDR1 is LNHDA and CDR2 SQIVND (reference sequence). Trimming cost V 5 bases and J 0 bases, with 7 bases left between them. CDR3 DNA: TGTGCCAGTAGTGGTAGTGCGAACACCGGGGAGCTGTTTTTT. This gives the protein CASSGSANTGELFF.

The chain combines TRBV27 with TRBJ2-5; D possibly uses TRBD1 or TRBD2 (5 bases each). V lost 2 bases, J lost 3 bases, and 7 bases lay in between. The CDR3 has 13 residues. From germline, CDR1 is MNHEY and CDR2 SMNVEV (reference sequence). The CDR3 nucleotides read TGTGCCAGCAGTTTAGGGGGAAAAGAGACCCAGTACTTC. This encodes CASSLGGKETQYF.

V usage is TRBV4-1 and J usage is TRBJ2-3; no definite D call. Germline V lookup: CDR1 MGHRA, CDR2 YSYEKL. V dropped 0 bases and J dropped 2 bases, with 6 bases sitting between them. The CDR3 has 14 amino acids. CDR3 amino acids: CASSQDLHTDTQYF. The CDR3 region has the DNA TGCGCCAGCAGCCAAGATCTTCACACAGATACGCAGTATTTT.

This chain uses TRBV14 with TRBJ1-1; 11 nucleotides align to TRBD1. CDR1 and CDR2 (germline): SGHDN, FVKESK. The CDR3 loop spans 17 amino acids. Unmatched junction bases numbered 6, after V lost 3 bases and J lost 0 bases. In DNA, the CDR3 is TGTGCCAGCAGCCACGCTGGACAGGGGGCCGTGAACACTGAAGCTTTCTTT. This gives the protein CASSHAGQGAVNTEAFF.

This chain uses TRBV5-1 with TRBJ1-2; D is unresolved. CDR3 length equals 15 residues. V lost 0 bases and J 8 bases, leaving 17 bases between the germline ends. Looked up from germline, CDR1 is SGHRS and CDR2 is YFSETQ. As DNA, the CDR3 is TGCGCCAGCAGCTTGGAGGTTGCGGGGAGCAGCGGCTACACCTTC. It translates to CASSLEVAGSSGYTF.

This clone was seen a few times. CDR3 DNA: TGTGCCAGCAGCCGCGGGACAACTGGAAACACCATATATTTT. Encoded protein: CASSRGTTGNTIYF. V usage is TRBV5-4 and J usage is TRBJ1-3; D is possibly TRBD1 (6 bases). This CDR3 has 14 residues. CDR1 SGHNT and CDR2 YYREEE come from the germline V gene (reference sequence). V was pared by 4 bases and J by 2 bases, with 10 bases between.

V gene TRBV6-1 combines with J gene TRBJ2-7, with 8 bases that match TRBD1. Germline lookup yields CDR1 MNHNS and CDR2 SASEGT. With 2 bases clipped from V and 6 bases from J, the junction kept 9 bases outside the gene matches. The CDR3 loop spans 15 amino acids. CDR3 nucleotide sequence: TGTGCCAGCAGTGAACGCGACAGGGGTATAGGCGAGCAGTACTTC. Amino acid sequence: CASSERDRGIGEQYF.

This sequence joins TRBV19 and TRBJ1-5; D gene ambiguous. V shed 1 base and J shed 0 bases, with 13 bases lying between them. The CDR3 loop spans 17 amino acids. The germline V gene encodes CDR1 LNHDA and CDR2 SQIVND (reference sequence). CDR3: CASSIVSGRHSNQPQHF. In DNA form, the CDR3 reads TGTGCCAGTAGTATAGTTTCAGGCCGACATAGCAATCAGCCCCAGCATTTT.

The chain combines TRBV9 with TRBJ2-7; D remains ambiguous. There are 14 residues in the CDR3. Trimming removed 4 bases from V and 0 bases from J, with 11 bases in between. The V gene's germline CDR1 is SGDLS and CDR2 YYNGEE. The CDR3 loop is CASSPRRTSYEQYF. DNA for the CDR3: TGTGCCAGCAGCCCCCGCCGGACCTCCTACGAGCAGTACTTC. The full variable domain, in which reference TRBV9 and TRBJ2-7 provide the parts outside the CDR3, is DSGVTQTPKHLITATGQRVTLRCSPRSGDLSVYWYQQSLDQGLQFLIQYYNGEERAKGNILERFSAQQFPDLHSELNLSSLELGDSALYFCASSPRRTSYEQYFGPGTRLTVT.

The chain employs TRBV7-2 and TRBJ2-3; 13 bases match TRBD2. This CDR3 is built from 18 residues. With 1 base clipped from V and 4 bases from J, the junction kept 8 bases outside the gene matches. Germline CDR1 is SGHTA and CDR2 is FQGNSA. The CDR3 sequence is CASSLGLTSGGAADTQYF. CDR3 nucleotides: TGTGCCAGCAGCTTAGGATTAACTAGCGGGGGGGCCGCAGATACGCAGTATTTT.

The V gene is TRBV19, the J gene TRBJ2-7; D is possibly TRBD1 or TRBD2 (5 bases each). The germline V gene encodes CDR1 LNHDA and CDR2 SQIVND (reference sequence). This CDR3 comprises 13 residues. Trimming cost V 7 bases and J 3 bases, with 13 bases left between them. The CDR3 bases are TGTGCCAGTACCCCCGGGACCAACTACGAGCAGTACTTC. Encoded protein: CASTPGTNYEQYF.